The 14 T cell receptor beta chains presented below share a single source sample, sequenced in a study of blood T cell repertoires in COVID-19. Data came from immunoSEQ multiplex PCR; TCRdb stores just in-frame clones and leaves some out. Of roughly 180,000 clones in the sample, approximately 88% were seen once. Material for sequencing was peripheral blood. Source of these receptors: a woman aged 25 to 39 with acute or convalescent COVID-19.

This clone was recorded only once. This sequence joins TRBV30 and TRBJ1-2; TRBD1 aligns across 8 bases. V lost 0 bases and J lost 12; bases outside the gene matches: 6. The CDR3 sequence is 12 residues long. CDR1 GTSNPN and CDR2 SVGIG come from the germline V gene (reference sequence). The CDR3 sequence is CAWSVRTGINTF. The DNA for the CDR3 is TGTGCCTGGAGTGTCCGGACAGGGATTAACACCTTC.

The CDR3 DNA is TGTGCCAGCAGACCTGGGACAGCCGCTAACACCATATATTTT. Its protein is CASRPGTAANTIYF. The genes are TRBV6-5 and TRBJ1-3; 7 nucleotides align to TRBD1. Trimming at V came to 6 bases and at J to 7 bases, leaving 9 bases not matched to a gene. From germline, CDR1 is MNHEY and CDR2 SVGAGI. This CDR3 spans 14 amino acids.

This clone was recorded once. The genes are TRBV28 and TRBJ2-2; D is unclear. Germline values: CDR1 MDHEN, CDR2 SYDVKM. CDR3 size: 12 residues. The V gene lost 3 bases and the J gene lost 8 bases, with 7 bases spanning the gap. In DNA, the CDR3 is TGTGCCAGCAGTTTCCGTCCTGGGGAGCTGTTTTTT. This codes for CASSFRPGELFF.

As DNA, the CDR3 is TGTGCCAGCACCCCGCCTGGGCCAAGGGGGCATTCACCCCTCCACTTT. The encoded protein is CASTPPGPRGHSPLHF. The chain recombines TRBV6-6 with TRBJ1-6, with 7 bases lining up with TRBD1. The J segment lost 8 bases and the V segment lost 7 bases, leaving 14 bases of the junction unmatched. CDR3 size: 16 residues. Germline CDR1 is MNHNY and CDR2 is SVGAGI (reference sequence).

This chain uses TRBV5-7 with TRBJ2-1; 9 nucleotides agree with TRBD1. TRBV5-7 is noted as an ORF with a role that remains uncertain. The CDR3 covers 15 residues. With V trimmed by 2 bases and J by 2 bases, 2 bases remained unmatched. For the CDR3, the DNA is TGTGCCAGCAGCTTAGGACAGGGGACCTACAATGAGCAGTTCTTC. This sequence encodes CASSLGQGTYNEQFF.

The chain joins TRBV29-1 to TRBJ2-3; D may be TRBD2 (6 bases). Trimming left V 4 bases short and J 2 bases short, with 7 bases between. The CDR3 is 12 residues long. The germline V gene has CDR1 SQVTM and CDR2 ANQGSEA. CDR3 protein: CSVGRDTDTQYF. The DNA for the CDR3 is TGCAGCGTTGGGCGGGACACAGATACGCAGTATTTT.

The rearrangement uses TRBV19 and TRBJ2-2; 7 bases line up with TRBD2. The ends lost 3 bases at V and 1 base at J; junction bases unmatched: 11. Germline V CDR1 and CDR2: LNHDA, SQIVND (reference sequence). The CDR3 has 18 residues. CDR3 coding DNA: TGTGCCAGTAGTATCACGAGCCTGGCTAGCGGGAACACCGGGGAGCTGTTTTTT. Its protein is CASSITSLASGNTGELFF.

The chain is built from TRBV6-5 and TRBJ1-2; D is unresolved. V gave up 2 bases and J gave up 0 bases, with 7 bases separating them. The germline V gene has CDR1 MNHEY and CDR2 SVGAGI. This CDR3 is 14 amino acids long. CDR3: CASSYAGPNYGYTF. CDR3 bases: TGTGCCAGCAGTTACGCAGGTCCTAACTATGGCTACACCTTC.

J is TRBJ2-1 and V is TRBV11-3, with 7 nucleotides matching TRBD1. Per germline, CDR1 SGHNT and CDR2 YENEEA. The CDR3 has 19 residues. The V segment lost 0 bases and the J segment 0 bases; nucleotides outside the gene matches: 11. The CDR3 DNA sequence: TGTGCCAGCAGCTTAGATTGGAAGGACAGGTCGAGCTCCTACAATGAGCAGTTCTTC. This gives the protein CASSLDWKDRSSSYNEQFF.

The J gene is TRBJ2-2, the V gene TRBV9; D call uncertain. CDR3 size: 14 residues. Germline V gene sequence: CDR1 SGDLS, CDR2 YYNGEE. The ends were cut back, 0 bases at V and 4 bases at J, with 7 bases in the middle. DNA for the CDR3: TGTGCCAGCAGCGTAGCGGCGGTCACCGGGGAGCTGTTTTTT. As protein: CASSVAAVTGELFF.

The chain joins TRBV18 to TRBJ2-5, with TRBD1 matching 7 bases. CDR1 is KGHSH and CDR2 is LQKENI in the germline V gene. With 3 bases clipped from V and 7 bases from J, the junction kept 5 bases outside the gene matches. CDR3 length: 13 residues. CDR3 loop: CASSPGQITTQYF. The CDR3 nucleotides read TGTGCCAGCTCACCGGGACAGATCACGACCCAGTACTTC.

The chain couples TRBV4-1 to TRBJ1-6, with D perhaps TRBD1 (5 bases). CDR1 and CDR2 from the germline V gene are MGHRA and YSYEKL. The V gene lost 2 bases and the J gene lost 7 bases, with 12 bases spanning the gap. This CDR3 region has 15 residues. Here the CDR3 DNA reads TGCGCCAGCAGCCAACCTACAGGAGCCAATTCACCCCTCCACTTT. Translation gives CASSQPTGANSPLHF.

J is TRBJ2-3 and V is TRBV7-9; D call uncertain. V was clipped by 1 base and J by 2 bases, with 7 bases between them. The CDR3 is made up of 14 amino acids. The germline V gene encodes CDR1 SEHNR and CDR2 FQNEAQ (reference sequence). CDR3 amino acids: CASSLGLFTDTQYF. The CDR3 coding sequence is TGTGCCAGCAGCTTAGGGCTTTTCACAGATACGCAGTATTTT.

The V gene is TRBV28, the J gene TRBJ1-5, with no clear D. The germline gives CDR1 MDHEN, CDR2 SYDVKM. The CDR3 runs 12 residues. The V end lost 2 bases, the J end lost 6 bases, and 5 bases lay between the germline ends. CDR3 sequence reads: CASSLLSQPQHF. The CDR3, as DNA: TGTGCCAGCAGTTTACTCAGTCAGCCCCAGCATTTT.